In this sample, the clone carrying this T cell receptor (beta chain) turned up a few times. The CDR3 covers 13 residues. V was trimmed by 2 bases and J by 10 bases, leaving 13 bases between them. Germline V gives CDR1 LNHDA, CDR2 SQIVND (reference sequence). This sample was included in a study of T cell changes during pregnancy in multiple sclerosis. Some clones are missing from TCRdb's copy, which holds only in-frame ones; the method was immunoSEQ multiplex PCR. The sample yields roughly 40,000 clones, roughly 91% seen once. The clonotype originates from a female donor with multiple sclerosis, enrolled in a pregnancy study. This chain joins TRBV19 and TRBJ2-3; a weak D match, TRBD1 (5 bases). Sample: CD8+ T cells from peripheral blood mononuclear cells, taken before pregnancy. CDR3 in amino acids: CASSIRAGFSQYF. The CDR3 region has the DNA TGTGCCAGTAGTATAAGGGCAGGGTTCTCGCAGTATTTT.